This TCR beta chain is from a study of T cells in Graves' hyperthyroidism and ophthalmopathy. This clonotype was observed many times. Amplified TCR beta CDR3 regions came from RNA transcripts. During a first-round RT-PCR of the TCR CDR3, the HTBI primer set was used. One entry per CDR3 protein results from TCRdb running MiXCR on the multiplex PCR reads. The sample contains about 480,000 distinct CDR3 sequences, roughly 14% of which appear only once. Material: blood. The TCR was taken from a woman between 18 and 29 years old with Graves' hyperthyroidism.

CDR3 residues: CASSPQGAYEKLFF. DNA for the CDR3: TGTGCCAGCTCACCACAGGGGGCCTATGAAAAACTGTTTTTT. The V gene is TRBV18, the J gene TRBJ1-4, with 7 bases aligning to TRBD1. This CDR3 spans 14 amino acids. Losses at the gene ends were 1 base for V and 6 bases for J; bases not matched to a gene: 2. Looked up from germline, CDR1 is KGHSH and CDR2 is LQKENI.